This T cell receptor beta chain was sequenced in a study of T cell responses to AZD1222 COVID-19 vaccine. CDR1 SGHTA and CDR2 FQGNSA come from the germline V gene. V lost 3 bases and J 6 bases, leaving 8 bases between the germline ends. The CDR3 is made up of 13 amino acids. Assay: immunoSEQ multiplex PCR; the TCRdb copy retains only in-frame clones and omits some. The sample totals 150,000 or so clones. The specimen sequenced was peripheral blood. This rearrangement joins TRBV7-2 to TRBJ2-2, with D hard to call. This sequence originates from an adult in good health. The CDR3 DNA is TGTGCCAGCAGCTTTAGCCAGGCCGGGGAGCTGTTTTTT. It yields the protein CASSFSQAGELFF.